Shown below are 8 T cell receptor beta chains from a single sample sequenced in a study of regulatory T cells in long-lasting Graves disease. Construction of TCR beta libraries relied on iRepertoire HTBI primers and on Arm-PCR targeting CDR3 regions. In TCRdb, the multiplex PCR reads were re-called with MiXCR into one record per CDR3 protein. Among 300,000 to 400,000 distinct CDR3 sequences listed, about 18% were seen once. The time point is: newly diagnosed GD, antithyroid drugs for less than 3 months. TCR sequences were obtained from RNA taken from PBMCs. The material was peripheral blood mononuclear cells (PBMCs), obtained at new diagnosis, from a patient treated with antithyroid drugs. These receptors were obtained from a female donor with Graves disease.

The sample holds many counts of this clonotype. The V gene is TRBV27, the J gene TRBJ1-1; weak D call: TRBD1 (5 bases). The V and J ends lost 5 bases and 1 base respectively, with 17 bases between them. This CDR3 comprises 16 residues. Germline V gene sequence: CDR1 MNHEY, CDR2 SMNVEV (reference sequence). In DNA form, the CDR3 reads TGTGCCAGCAGTCCGAGGCCCCGCGGACAGAACACTGAAGCTTTCTTT. Residues: CASSPRPRGQNTEAFF.

This clonotype was detected many times. The genes are TRBV12-3 or TRBV12-4 and TRBJ2-3, with D unclear. The CDR3 has 11 amino acids. V was trimmed by 8 bases and J by 6 bases, leaving 9 bases between them. The CDR3 DNA sequence: TGTGCCAGCTCCGAGGCGGATACGCAGTATTTT. Protein sequence: CASSEADTQYF.

This clonotype was counted many times. The chain employs TRBV28 and TRBJ2-5, with TRBD1 identical over 10 bases. This CDR3 is 15 amino acids long. From germline, CDR1 is MDHEN and CDR2 SYDVKM. V lost 6 bases, J lost 3 bases, and 7 bases stayed unmatched. This chain's CDR3 is CASRPGTGEEETQYF. The CDR3 nucleotides read TGTGCCAGCAGGCCCGGGACAGGGGAGGAAGAGACCCAGTACTTC.

This chain links TRBV18 with TRBJ1-5; 7 bases match TRBD1. The J call may be incorrect, as the DNA end agrees better with TRBJ2-3. This CDR3 region has 18 residues. CDR1 and CDR2 (germline): KGHSH, LQKENI. The CDR3, as DNA: TGTGCCAGCTCACCAGTAAGGGACAGTATTCAAAGCAATCAGCCCCAGTATTTT. It yields the protein CASSPVRDSIQSNQPQYF.

This clonotype was seen a handful of times. Given a far larger clone just one base away, this is likely a sequencing read error. The rearrangement uses TRBV11-3 and TRBJ2-1; D uncertain. The V gene's germline CDR1 is SGHNT and CDR2 YENEEA. The CDR3 has 17 residues. The CDR3, as DNA: TGTGCCAGCAGCTTAGAGTCTTGGTCGAGCTCCTGCAATGAGCAGTTCTTC. Amino acids: CASSLESWSSSCNEQFF.

This clonotype was seen ten or more times. As DNA, the CDR3 is TGTGCCAGCAGTAGATCTAGCGGGAGATTCTACGAGCAGTACTTC. Encoded protein: CASSRSSGRFYEQYF. The chain couples TRBV28 to TRBJ2-7; 10 nucleotides agree with TRBD2. The germline V gene has CDR1 MDHEN and CDR2 SYDVKM. This CDR3 is 15 amino acids long. After removal of 5 bases from V and 3 bases from J, the junction contained 7 bases not matched to a gene.

Points on this clonotype: A read error may be the cause here, since a much bigger clone is one base away. This sequence joins TRBV5-1 and TRBJ1-1; perhaps TRBD1 as D (6 bases). CDR1 is SGHRS and CDR2 is YFSETQ in the germline V gene. The CDR3 is 15 residues long. V was cut by 4 bases and J by 4 bases, with 17 bases left in between. CDR3 sequence reads: CASSPGGARGTEAFF. The CDR3, as DNA: TGCGCCAGCAGCCCCGGGGGGGCGCGCGGCACTGAAGCTTTCTTT.

The chain joins TRBV7-6 to TRBJ2-5; D may match TRBD1 or TRBD2 (5 bases each). CDR1 is SGHVS, CDR2 FNYEAQ, per germline. The V end lost 2 bases, the J end lost 4 bases, and 26 bases lay between the germline ends. The CDR3 has 19 amino acids. In nucleotides, the CDR3 is TGTGCCAGCAGCTTATTCGCCAGCATGCTGGGGGTCGCGGGAGAGACCCAGTACTTC. Its protein is CASSLFASMLGVAGETQYF.